The rows below give T cell receptor beta chains drawn from one sample of a study of CD4+ T cells in melanoma. Generated by immunoSEQ multiplex PCR, the TCRdb table keeps only in-frame clones and is missing some. The table records approximately 10,000 clones, approximately 67% of them present only once. Sequencing was done on a sample of cells from a culture (not recorded whether cultured in vitro). The receptor set was obtained from a human donor with melanoma. CDR3s include the opening cysteine and the closing phenylalanine or tryptophan. The order of the fields is D gene, J gene, V gene, clone size, CDR3 DNA, CDR3 protein. The D gene is left open where the match is weak. Size tells how often a clone was seen (once, few, many) or the class of an expanded clone, and some rows leave it out.

d_gene: NA
j_gene: TRBJ2-4
v_gene: TRBV27
abundance: NA
CDR3nt: TGTGCCAGCAGTTTGTTGGGGGCCAAAAACATTCAGTACTTC
CDR3aa: CASSLLGAKNIQYF

d_gene: NA
j_gene: TRBJ1-5
v_gene: TRBV4-2
abundance: NA
CDR3nt: TGTGCCAGCAGCCAAGATCCAGGGCCGCCTCCTCGGCCCCAGCATTTT
CDR3aa: CASSQDPGPPPRPQHF

d_gene: NA
j_gene: TRBJ2-5
v_gene: TRBV6-5
abundance: NA
CDR3nt: TGTGCCAGCAGTCGAGCCGGGACTGCCGGTGAGACCCAGTACTTC
CDR3aa: CASSRAGTAGETQYF

d_gene: NA
j_gene: TRBJ2-5
v_gene: TRBV7-2
abundance: few
CDR3nt: TGTGCCAGCAGCTTAGTCCCCGAGTACCAAGAGACCCAGTACTTC
CDR3aa: CASSLVPEYQETQYF

d_gene: TRBD2
j_gene: TRBJ2-1
v_gene: TRBV19
abundance: NA
CDR3nt: TGTGCCAGTAGTGTACGGGGGGGTAACAATGAGCAGTTCTTC
CDR3aa: CASSVRGGNNEQFF

d_gene: NA
j_gene: TRBJ2-3
v_gene: TRBV11-2
abundance: NA
CDR3nt: TGTGCCAGCAGCTTAGTCTACGGGGGCGTCACAGATACGCAGTATTTT
CDR3aa: CASSLVYGGVTDTQYF

d_gene: TRBD2
j_gene: TRBJ2-7
v_gene: TRBV5-1
abundance: NA
CDR3nt: TGCGCCAGCAGCCTTGCGGGGGGCGCAGGTTACGAGCAGTACTTC
CDR3aa: CASSLAGGAGYEQYF

d_gene: TRBD2
j_gene: TRBJ2-5
v_gene: TRBV13
abundance: NA
CDR3nt: TGTGCCAGCAGCCGAGCGGGGGTGGGAGAGACCCAGTACTTC
CDR3aa: CASSRAGVGETQYF

d_gene: NA
j_gene: TRBJ1-1
v_gene: TRBV7-9
abundance: once
CDR3nt: TGTGCCAGCGTGATGGGCGGGGGAAACACTGAAGCTTTCTTT
CDR3aa: CASVMGGGNTEAFF

d_gene: NA
j_gene: TRBJ2-3
v_gene: TRBV11-3
abundance: NA
CDR3nt: TGTGCCAGCAGCTCTACACAGACGACGCAGTATTTT
CDR3aa: CASSSTQTTQYF

d_gene: NA
j_gene: TRBJ2-3
v_gene: TRBV7-9
abundance: NA
CDR3nt: TGTGCCAGCAGCCTCACTCAGCTGACTTCAACAGATACGCAGTATTTT
CDR3aa: CASSLTQLTSTDTQYF

d_gene: TRBD1
j_gene: TRBJ1-2
v_gene: TRBV2
abundance: few
CDR3nt: TGTGCCAGCAGCCAGACAGGGAATGGCTACACCTTC
CDR3aa: CASSQTGNGYTF

d_gene: TRBD2
j_gene: TRBJ2-1
v_gene: TRBV4-1
abundance: NA
CDR3nt: TGCGCCAGCAGCCAAGATAACCTAGCGGGGGGTACTGAGCAGTTCTTC
CDR3aa: CASSQDNLAGGTEQFF

d_gene: NA
j_gene: TRBJ1-6
v_gene: TRBV5-1
abundance: NA
CDR3nt: TGCGCCAGCAGCTTGGAAGGTGGGGTGCAGTCACCCCTCCACTTT
CDR3aa: CASSLEGGVQSPLHF

d_gene: NA
j_gene: TRBJ2-4
v_gene: TRBV11-3
abundance: few
CDR3nt: TGTGCCAGCAGCCCTTGGTGGGCCAAAAACATTCAGTACTTC
CDR3aa: CASSPWWAKNIQYF

d_gene: TRBD1
j_gene: TRBJ1-1
v_gene: TRBV6-6
abundance: NA
CDR3nt: TGTGCCAGCAGTTCCGGACAGGTGGGGAACACTGAAGCTTTCTTT
CDR3aa: CASSSGQVGNTEAFF

d_gene: TRBD2
j_gene: TRBJ2-3
v_gene: TRBV5-1
abundance: NA
CDR3nt: TGCGCCAGCAGCTCCGATCCTAGCGGGGTTTTGCAAGATACGCAGTATTTT
CDR3aa: CASSSDPSGVLQDTQYF

d_gene: NA
j_gene: TRBJ1-2
v_gene: TRBV9
abundance: NA
CDR3nt: TGTGCCAGCAGCCAGGGGACCACCTATGGCTACACCTTC
CDR3aa: CASSQGTTYGYTF

d_gene: NA
j_gene: TRBJ2-7
v_gene: TRBV11-1
abundance: NA
CDR3nt: TGTGCCAGCAGCTTAGAACGGACTTCCTCCTACGAGCAGTACTTC
CDR3aa: CASSLERTSSYEQYF

d_gene: TRBD1
j_gene: TRBJ1-2
v_gene: TRBV29-1
abundance: few
CDR3nt: TGCAGCGTCACCGGGACAGGTTTTGACTATGGCTACACCTTC
CDR3aa: CSVTGTGFDYGYTF

d_gene: NA
j_gene: TRBJ1-6
v_gene: TRBV7-9
abundance: few
CDR3nt: TGTGCCAGCATGGGAGAACTGTGGAATTCACCCCTCCACTTT
CDR3aa: CASMGELWNSPLHF

d_gene: TRBD1
j_gene: TRBJ1-6
v_gene: TRBV16
abundance: few
CDR3nt: TGTGCCAGCAGCCAATTAGCCAGGGGGGATTCACCCCTCCACTTT
CDR3aa: CASSQLARGDSPLHF

d_gene: NA
j_gene: TRBJ2-7
v_gene: TRBV29-1
abundance: NA
CDR3nt: TGCAGCGTTGGGTCCGGGAACGAGCAGTACTTC
CDR3aa: CSVGSGNEQYF

d_gene: TRBD1
j_gene: TRBJ2-1
v_gene: TRBV27
abundance: NA
CDR3nt: TGTGCCAGCAGCAGACAGGGGCCTTCCTCCTACAATGAGCAGTTCTTC
CDR3aa: CASSRQGPSSYNEQFF

d_gene: NA
j_gene: TRBJ1-6
v_gene: TRBV6-6
abundance: few
CDR3nt: TGTGCCAGCAGAGGAAAGGACCGAGATAATTCACCCCTCCACTTT
CDR3aa: CASRGKDRDNSPLHF

d_gene: NA
j_gene: TRBJ2-1
v_gene: TRBV6-6
abundance: NA
CDR3nt: TGTGCCAGCACCGCTAACAATGAGCAGTTCTTC
CDR3aa: CASTANNEQFF

d_gene: NA
j_gene: TRBJ1-1
v_gene: TRBV6-5
abundance: NA
CDR3nt: TGTGCCAGCAGTCCGAACTTACAGGGTGGGGCTGAAGCTTTCTTT
CDR3aa: CASSPNLQGGAEAFF

d_gene: NA
j_gene: TRBJ2-5
v_gene: TRBV29-1
abundance: once
CDR3nt: TGCAGCGTTGACGAACCGGCGGGGACCCAGTACTTC
CDR3aa: CSVDEPAGTQYF

d_gene: NA
j_gene: TRBJ2-1
v_gene: TRBV5-4
abundance: NA
CDR3nt: TGTGCCAGCAGCTTAGAACAGCTCCCGCGCGGTGAGCAGTTCTTC
CDR3aa: CASSLEQLPRGEQFF

d_gene: NA
j_gene: TRBJ1-2
v_gene: TRBV7-9
abundance: NA
CDR3nt: TGTGCCAGCAGCTTACCTGACCTGGCGGGCTATGGCTACACCTTC
CDR3aa: CASSLPDLAGYGYTF

d_gene: TRBD1
j_gene: TRBJ1-1
v_gene: TRBV4-1
abundance: NA
CDR3nt: TGCGCCAGCAGCCAACCCCGGGACAGAGGTGAAGCTTTCTTT
CDR3aa: CASSQPRDRGEAFF

d_gene: NA
j_gene: TRBJ2-1
v_gene: TRBV11-3
abundance: NA
CDR3nt: TGTGCCAGCAGCTCCGGGCCGACTCCGTACAATGAGCAGTTCTTC
CDR3aa: CASSSGPTPYNEQFF

d_gene: NA
j_gene: TRBJ2-2
v_gene: TRBV11-2
abundance: NA
CDR3nt: TGTGCCAGCAGCCTGCAATGGGGGTCGAACACCGGGGAGCTGTTTTTT
CDR3aa: CASSLQWGSNTGELFF

d_gene: NA
j_gene: TRBJ2-7
v_gene: TRBV11-2
abundance: NA
CDR3nt: TGTGCCAGCAGCCTGAATGGGGGGTTTGCCTACGAGCAGTACTTC
CDR3aa: CASSLNGGFAYEQYF

d_gene: TRBD2
j_gene: TRBJ2-3
v_gene: TRBV2
abundance: NA
CDR3nt: TGTGCCAGCAGCCCTGGGACTAGCGTAGCAGATACGCAGTATTTT
CDR3aa: CASSPGTSVADTQYF

d_gene: NA
j_gene: TRBJ2-1
v_gene: TRBV14
abundance: NA
CDR3nt: TGTGCCAGCAGCCCGGTCGGTACTTCCAATGAGCAGTTCTTC
CDR3aa: CASSPVGTSNEQFF

d_gene: NA
j_gene: TRBJ1-1
v_gene: TRBV18
abundance: NA
CDR3nt: TGTGCCAGCTCACTGTCGGGGGGCCTGAACACTGAAGCTTTCTTT
CDR3aa: CASSLSGGLNTEAFF

d_gene: TRBD1
j_gene: TRBJ1-1
v_gene: TRBV7-9
abundance: NA
CDR3nt: TGTGCCAGCAGCCTCAGGGGGCTAGGTAGCACTGAAGCTTTCTTT
CDR3aa: CASSLRGLGSTEAFF

d_gene: NA
j_gene: TRBJ1-1
v_gene: TRBV6-5
abundance: NA
CDR3nt: TGTGCCAGCATCCGGGGGATTGAAGCTTTCTTT
CDR3aa: CASIRGIEAFF

d_gene: TRBD1
j_gene: TRBJ1-2
v_gene: TRBV6-5
abundance: few
CDR3nt: TGTGCCAGCAGTTACTCGAAAGAGGGGGCCACCTATACATACACCTTC
CDR3aa: CASSYSKEGATYTYTF

d_gene: NA
j_gene: TRBJ2-7
v_gene: TRBV7-8
abundance: once
CDR3nt: TGTGCCAGCAGCTTAGGTCAGGGAGCCTACGAGCAGTACTTC
CDR3aa: CASSLGQGAYEQYF

d_gene: NA
j_gene: TRBJ1-1
v_gene: TRBV11-3
abundance: NA
CDR3nt: TGTGCCAGCAGCTTACTTCGGGCTGAAGCTTTCTTT
CDR3aa: CASSLLRAEAFF

d_gene: NA
j_gene: TRBJ1-5
v_gene: TRBV4-2
abundance: few
CDR3nt: TGTGCCAGCAGCCAAGCAGCGGGGCAGCCCCAGCATTTT
CDR3aa: CASSQAAGQPQHF

d_gene: TRBD1
j_gene: TRBJ2-5
v_gene: TRBV28
abundance: NA
CDR3nt: TGTGCCAGCACCATTCCCCGGGACAGATATCCGTACCAAGAGACCCAGTACTTC
CDR3aa: CASTIPRDRYPYQETQYF

d_gene: NA
j_gene: TRBJ2-5
v_gene: TRBV6-1
abundance: NA
CDR3nt: TGTGCCAGCAAGTCACGGGACCCGAGGGAGTACTTC
CDR3aa: CASKSRDPREYF

d_gene: NA
j_gene: TRBJ1-5
v_gene: TRBV6-6
abundance: few
CDR3nt: TGTGCCAGCAGTCAAGTAGACGGGATAAATCAGCCCCAGCATTTT
CDR3aa: CASSQVDGINQPQHF

d_gene: NA
j_gene: TRBJ1-3
v_gene: TRBV7-9
abundance: NA
CDR3nt: TGTGCCAGCAGCTTAAGGAGAAGCACCCACGCTGGAAACACCATATATTTT
CDR3aa: CASSLRRSTHAGNTIYF

d_gene: NA
j_gene: TRBJ1-6
v_gene: TRBV11-1
abundance: few
CDR3nt: TGTGCCAGCAGCTTGTGGGCTGTAGGTTCACCCCTCCACTTT
CDR3aa: CASSLWAVGSPLHF

d_gene: NA
j_gene: TRBJ2-2
v_gene: TRBV7-8
abundance: few
CDR3nt: TGTGCCAGCAGCTTGAACCCCGGGACCCGGGAGCTGTTTTTT
CDR3aa: CASSLNPGTRELFF

d_gene: NA
j_gene: TRBJ1-3
v_gene: TRBV7-6
abundance: NA
CDR3nt: TGTGCCAGCAGCTTGGGGATGTCTGGAAACACCATATATTTT
CDR3aa: CASSLGMSGNTIYF